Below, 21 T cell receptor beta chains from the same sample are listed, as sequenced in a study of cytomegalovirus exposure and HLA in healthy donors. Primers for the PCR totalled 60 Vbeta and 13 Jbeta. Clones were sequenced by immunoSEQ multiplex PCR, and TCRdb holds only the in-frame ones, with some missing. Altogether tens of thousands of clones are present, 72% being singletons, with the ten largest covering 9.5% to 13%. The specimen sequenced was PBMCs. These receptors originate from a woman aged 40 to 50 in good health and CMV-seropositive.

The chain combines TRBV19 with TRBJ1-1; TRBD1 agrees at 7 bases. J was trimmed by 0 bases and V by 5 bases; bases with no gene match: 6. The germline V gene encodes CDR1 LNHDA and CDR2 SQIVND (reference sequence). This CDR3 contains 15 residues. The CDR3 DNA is TGTGCCAGTAGTCACACAGGGGTAATGAACACTGAAGCTTTCTTT. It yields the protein CASSHTGVMNTEAFF.

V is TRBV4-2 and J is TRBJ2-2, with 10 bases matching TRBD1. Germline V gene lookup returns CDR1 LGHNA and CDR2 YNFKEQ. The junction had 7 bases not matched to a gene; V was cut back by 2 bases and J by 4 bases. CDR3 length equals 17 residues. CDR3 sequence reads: CASSQPTGGWGTGELFF. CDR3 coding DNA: TGTGCCAGCAGCCAACCGACAGGGGGCTGGGGCACCGGGGAGCTGTTTTTT.

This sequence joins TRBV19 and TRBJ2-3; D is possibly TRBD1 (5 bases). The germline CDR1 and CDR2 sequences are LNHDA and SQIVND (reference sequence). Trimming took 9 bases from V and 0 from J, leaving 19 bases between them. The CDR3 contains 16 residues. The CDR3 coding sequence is TGTGCCAGCACTCCTAGGACAAGCCCTAGCACAGATACGCAGTATTTT. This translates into CASTPRTSPSTDTQYF. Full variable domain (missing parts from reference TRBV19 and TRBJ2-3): DGGITQSPKYLFRKEGQNVTLSCEQNLNHDAMYWYRQDPGQGLRLIYYSQIVNDFQKGDIAEGYSVSREKKESFPLTVTSAQKNPTAFYLCASTPRTSPSTDTQYFGPGTRLTVL.

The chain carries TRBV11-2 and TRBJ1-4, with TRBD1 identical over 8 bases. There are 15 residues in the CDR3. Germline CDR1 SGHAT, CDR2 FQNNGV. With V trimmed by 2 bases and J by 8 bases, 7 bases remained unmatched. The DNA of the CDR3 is TGTGCCAGCAGCTTAAGTGGACAGGGTGGAGAAAAACTGTTTTTT. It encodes CASSLSGQGGEKLFF.

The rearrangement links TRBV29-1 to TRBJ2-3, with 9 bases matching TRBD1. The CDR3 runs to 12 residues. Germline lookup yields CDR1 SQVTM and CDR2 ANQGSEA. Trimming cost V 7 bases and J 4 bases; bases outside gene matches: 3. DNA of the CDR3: TGCAGCGCGGGACAGGGCCCAGATACGCAGTATTTT. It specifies CSAGQGPDTQYF.

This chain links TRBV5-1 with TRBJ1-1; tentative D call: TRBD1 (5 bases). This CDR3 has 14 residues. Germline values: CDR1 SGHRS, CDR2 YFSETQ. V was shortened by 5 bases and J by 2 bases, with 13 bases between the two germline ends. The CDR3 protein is CASRWDYSNTEAFF. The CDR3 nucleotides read TGCGCCAGCAGGTGGGACTATTCAAACACTGAAGCTTTCTTT.

CDR3 DNA sequence: TGTGCCAGCAGTGAAGGGGGGGCGGAGACAGATACGCAGTATTTT. Protein sequence: CASSEGGAETDTQYF. The chain is built from TRBV6-4 and TRBJ2-3; D perhaps matches TRBD2 (7 bases). The V and J ends lost 3 bases and 3 bases respectively, with 13 bases between them. The CDR3 is made up of 15 amino acids. Germline V gene sequence: CDR1 MRHNA, CDR2 SNTAGT.

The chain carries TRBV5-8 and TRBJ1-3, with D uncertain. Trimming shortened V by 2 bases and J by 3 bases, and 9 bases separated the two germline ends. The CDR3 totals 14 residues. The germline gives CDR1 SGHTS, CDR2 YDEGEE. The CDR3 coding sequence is TGTGCCAGCAGCTTTCGTGGGCTTGGAAACACCATATATTTT. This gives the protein CASSFRGLGNTIYF.

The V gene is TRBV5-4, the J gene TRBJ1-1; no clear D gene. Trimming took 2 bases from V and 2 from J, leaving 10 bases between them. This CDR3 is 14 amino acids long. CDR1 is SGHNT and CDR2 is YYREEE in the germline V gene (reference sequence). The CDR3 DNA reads TGTGCCAGCAGCTTAGAATATACTAACACTGAAGCTTTCTTT. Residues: CASSLEYTNTEAFF.

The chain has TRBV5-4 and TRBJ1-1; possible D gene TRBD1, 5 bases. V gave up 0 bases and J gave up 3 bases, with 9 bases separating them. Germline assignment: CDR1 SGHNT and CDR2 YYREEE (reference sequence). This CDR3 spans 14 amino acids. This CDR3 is CASSLAGGDTEAFF. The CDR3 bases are TGTGCCAGCAGCTTGGCCGGGGGGGACACTGAAGCTTTCTTT.

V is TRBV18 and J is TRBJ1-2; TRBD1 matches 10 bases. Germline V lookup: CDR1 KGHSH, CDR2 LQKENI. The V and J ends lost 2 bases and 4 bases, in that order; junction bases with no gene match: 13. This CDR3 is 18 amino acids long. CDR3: CASSPIKGQGFQGYGYTF. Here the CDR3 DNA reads TGTGCCAGCTCACCAATTAAGGGACAGGGGTTCCAGGGCTATGGCTACACCTTC.

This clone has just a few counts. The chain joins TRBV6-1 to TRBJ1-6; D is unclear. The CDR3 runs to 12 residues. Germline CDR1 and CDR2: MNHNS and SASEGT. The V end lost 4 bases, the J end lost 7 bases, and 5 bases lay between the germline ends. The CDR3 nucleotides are TGTGCCAGCAGTGTTACAAATTCACCCCTCCACTTT. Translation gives CASSVTNSPLHF.

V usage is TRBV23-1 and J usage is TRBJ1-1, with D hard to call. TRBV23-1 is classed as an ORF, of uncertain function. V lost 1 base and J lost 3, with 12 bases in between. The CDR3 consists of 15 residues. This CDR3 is CASSQYEGLDTEAFF. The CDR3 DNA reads TGCGCCAGCAGTCAATATGAGGGTTTGGACACTGAAGCTTTCTTT.

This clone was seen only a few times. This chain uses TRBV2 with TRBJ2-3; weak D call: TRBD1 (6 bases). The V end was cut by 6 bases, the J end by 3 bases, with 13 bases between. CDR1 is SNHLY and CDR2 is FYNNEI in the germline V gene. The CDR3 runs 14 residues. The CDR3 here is CASSAQGGTDTQYF. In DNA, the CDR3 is TGTGCCAGCAGCGCCCAAGGGGGAACAGATACGCAGTATTTT.

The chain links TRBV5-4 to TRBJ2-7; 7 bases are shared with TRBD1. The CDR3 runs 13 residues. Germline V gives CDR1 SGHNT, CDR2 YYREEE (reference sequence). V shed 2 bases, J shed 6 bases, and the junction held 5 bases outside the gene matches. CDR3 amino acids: CASSFLTGAEQYF. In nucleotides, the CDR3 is TGTGCCAGCAGCTTCCTTACAGGGGCCGAGCAGTACTTC.

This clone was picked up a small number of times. In nucleotides, the CDR3 is TGTGCCAGCAGTGAAGGCAGGTTGAACACTGAAGCTTTCTTT. As protein: CASSEGRLNTEAFF. V is TRBV2 and J is TRBJ1-1; D remains unclear. The CDR3 sequence is 14 residues long. V gave up 1 base and J gave up 0 bases, with 6 bases separating them. Germline loops: CDR1 SNHLY, CDR2 FYNNEI.

The CDR3 spells CASSRVGPHYGYTF. The CDR3 DNA sequence: TGTGCCAGCAGTCGCGTGGGGCCTCACTATGGCTACACCTTC. This sequence joins TRBV21-1 and TRBJ1-2; the table's D gene call, TRBD1, was not cross checked with the DNA. TRBV21-1 is reported as a pseudogene. The CDR3 length is 14 residues.

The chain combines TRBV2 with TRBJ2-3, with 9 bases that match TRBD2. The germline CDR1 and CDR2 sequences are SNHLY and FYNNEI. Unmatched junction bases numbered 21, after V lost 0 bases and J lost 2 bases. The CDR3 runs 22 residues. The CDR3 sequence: CASSEAWVGIAGARTFTDTQYF. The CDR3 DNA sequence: TGTGCCAGCAGTGAAGCCTGGGTGGGGATAGCGGGGGCTCGCACGTTCACAGATACGCAGTATTTT.

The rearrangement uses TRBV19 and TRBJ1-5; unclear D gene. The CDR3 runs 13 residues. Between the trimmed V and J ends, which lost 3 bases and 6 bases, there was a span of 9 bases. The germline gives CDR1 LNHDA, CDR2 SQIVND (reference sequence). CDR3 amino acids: CASSIAGPQPQHF. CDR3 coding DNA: TGTGCCAGTAGTATTGCGGGTCCTCAGCCCCAGCATTTT.

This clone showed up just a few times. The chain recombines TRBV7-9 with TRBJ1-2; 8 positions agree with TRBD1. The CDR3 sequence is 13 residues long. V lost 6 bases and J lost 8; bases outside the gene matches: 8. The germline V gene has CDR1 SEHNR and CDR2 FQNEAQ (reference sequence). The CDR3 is CASSRTGTGGYTF. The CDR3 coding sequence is TGTGCCAGCAGTCGGACAGGGACGGGAGGCTACACCTTC.

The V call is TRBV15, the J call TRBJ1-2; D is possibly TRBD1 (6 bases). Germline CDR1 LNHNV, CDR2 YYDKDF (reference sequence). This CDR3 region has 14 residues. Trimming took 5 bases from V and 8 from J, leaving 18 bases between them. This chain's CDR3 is CATSGDITDWGYTF. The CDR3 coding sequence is TGTGCCACCAGCGGGGACATCACCGACTGGGGCTACACCTTC. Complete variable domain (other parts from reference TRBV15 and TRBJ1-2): DAMVIQNPRYQVTQFGKPVTLSCSQTLNHNVMYWYQQKSSQAPKLLFHYYDKDFNNEADTPDNFQSRRPNTSFCFLDIRSPGLGDTAMYLCATSGDITDWGYTFGSGTRLTVV.